A single T cell receptor (beta chain) is shown here with its context. Antigen specificity is unknown. Vbeta (60) and Jbeta (13) primers were used in the PCR. The protocol was immunoSEQ multiplex PCR, while the TCRdb copy is restricted to in-frame clones and leaves out a portion. The repertoire includes under 150,000 clones, about 73% of them detected once, and 2.5% to 3.5% sits in the top ten. V was pared by 3 bases and J by 2 bases, with 8 bases between. CDR3 length: 14 residues. In germline, CDR1 is MNHNY, CDR2 SVGAGI (reference sequence). These data come from a study of cytomegalovirus exposure and HLA in healthy donors. Study observations and caveats: Generally TCR sequences proved uncommon, though certain public TCRs appeared in numerous donors.

This sequence was found in a woman in her 30s in good health and CMV-seropositive. Sequencing was performed on PBMCs. V and J are TRBV6-6 and TRBJ1-3, with D hard to call. The CDR3 reads CASSYLSTGNTIYF. CDR3 nucleotides: TGTGCCAGCAGTTATTTGAGTACTGGAAACACCATATATTTT.